This T cell receptor beta chain is drawn from a study of CD8 T cells in ankylosing spondylitis. In this sample, this clonotype turned up a few times. TCRdb re-derived calls from the 5' RACE reads in MiXCR, one entry per CDR3 protein. The sample has roughly 240,000 distinct CDR3 sequences, over 7% seen once. The sample comprised blood, either unsorted or a sorted T cell fraction (not recorded which). The sequence was collected from a female donor with ankylosing spondylitis or in good health (not recorded which).

The CDR3 bases are TGTGCCAGCAGCTTAAGCGGCGGAGGGTCTGGCTACACCTTC. It yields the protein CASSLSGGGSGYTF. V usage is TRBV7-3 and J usage is TRBJ1-2; D gene ambiguous. Trimming shortened V by 1 base and J by 7 bases, and 13 bases separated the two germline ends. The CDR3 contains 14 residues. CDR1 is SGHTA and CDR2 is FQGTGA in the germline V gene.